This record covers a single T cell receptor (beta chain). The target of this receptor is not known. No per-base quality is available; no much larger clone lies one base away. The data belong to a study of shared clonotypes between healthy human individuals (dated by TCRdb to the early 2020s). Turning to the overall study: A few men and a couple of women, aged 18 to 49 years, made up the cohort. To estimate repertoire size and how much clonotypes are shared between individuals, the study performed deep sequencing of blood TCR repertoires from a few healthy adults. For each donor, three plates each were used for CD4 naive and CD4 memory, two plates were used for CD8 naive, and one plate was used for CD8 memory. To increase sequencing depth and limit assay-specific biases, different laboratories used diverse techniques to prepare libraries and sequence TCR repertoires. Per donor, leukapheresis produced somewhere between about 0.9 and 10 billion PBMCs.

The CDR3 covers 13 residues, taking in both the cysteine and the phenylalanine. Only CDR3 DNA is held: 39 bases, read in frame from base 1. CDR1 and CDR2, looked up from the germline V gene, are SNHLY and FYNNEI. V is reduced by 4 bases and J by 8 bases, leaving a spacing of 14 bases between them. Broad study findings and their caveats: Sampling was limited to blood, and TCR repertoires in tissue likely differ from TCR repertoires in blood. Higher generation probabilities were observed for clonotypes shared by all four sorted-subset donors than for non-shared clonotypes. When a few donors were compared, the shared fraction of clonotypes was roughly 4.8% for naive CD4, 3.5% for naive CD8, 2% to 2.5% for memory CD4, and 0.4% for memory CD8. Naive subsets generally had larger estimated clonotype richness than memory subsets. Pairwise subsampling indicated that sequencing depth was expected to affect the degree of clonotype sharing among donors. Incomplete sequencing was indicated by rarefaction of sorted-subset datasets, despite the large sequencing depth. The genetic and exposure-history diversity represented was limited by the small number of donors.

Using the deep immunoSEQ assay, TCR CDR3 regions were amplified from genomic DNA by multiplex PCR. Extracted genomic DNA from each cell subset was distributed evenly across all wells of several immunoSEQ 96-well plates, and each plate was treated as a replicate. For sorted subsets, each replicate PCR was loaded with about 0.2 ug genomic DNA, equivalent to 32,000 or so T cell genomes. Purified libraries were measured with a Qubit 3.0 fluorometer, size-checked on a Bioanalyzer 2100, and measured again with the KAPA Library Quantification kit. Every immunoSEQ 96-well plate was sequenced on a dedicated single-read 150-cycle Illumina NextSeq 550 flow cell. The paper's processing steps were these. The immunoSEQ output contained only junctional sequences without quality scores, so filtering could not match that applied to full-length reads. Sequences were annotated with PyIR, a Python wrapper for IgBLAST v1.9, using IMGT germline references to assign V/J genes and CDR3. Reads with weak V/J assignments (E-value above 1e-6), missing CDR3, stop codons, out-of-frame junctions, or ambiguous translated residues were removed. V3J clonotypes were defined by identical inferred V gene, J gene, and CDR3 amino acid sequence. Percentage overlap between repertoires was computed as shared unique clonotypes divided by the size of the smaller repertoire. Richness of each repertoire was evaluated using RTK rarefaction, the Chao1 estimator, and Recon v2.1 estimates of unobserved clonotypes. Generation probabilities for all TCRbeta clonotypes obtained by the gDNA method from a handful of donors were computed using OLGA. The clones in this table, taken by TCRdb from immuneACCESS, are in-frame only. Not every clone is retained; where verified, under half of the shortfall comes from an unresolved V gene, and the cause of the rest is unknown. V and J calls and clone size are those listed in that table; D and trimming were worked out from the DNA. This sample is represented by about 1 million clones; around 76% of them were singletons. The ten largest clonotypes hold 1.4% of the sample.

The donors were healthy, HIV-negative adults who had no recently reported acute infections or vaccinations. Only Caucasian adults living in Nashville, Tennessee, USA were represented among the donors. Magnetic negative selection was used to enrich CD4+ T cells, after which naive cells were positively selected on CD45RA and the negative fraction became the memory subset. Blood was collected by leukapheresis, and PBMCs were isolated by Ficoll-Histopaque density gradient centrifugation and then cryopreserved in liquid nitrogen vapor phase. Purity and quantity of every magnetically sorted T cell population were checked by analytical flow cytometry. Genomic DNA was isolated from each sorted fraction and quantified by UV absorbance on a Nanodrop 2000c.

The chain couples TRBV2 to TRBJ1-2; a confident D gene designation cannot be given. This TCR was recovered from a man aged 18-30 years in good health. Specimen: memory CD4+ T cells sorted from blood. Taken with the paper, the label for cell subset or site translates to: CD45RA-negative fraction. The sequence in DNA is TGTGCCAGCAGTGGTCTTCACGCGGGGGGCTACACCTTC. It codes for CASSGLHAGGYTF.